The present entry profiles one T cell receptor beta chain with its context. This sample also contains other DNA sequences that code for the same CDR3. The sample is drawn from a study of OX40 agonist ivuxolimab in advanced cancers. Study in general: The study enrolled dose-escalation patients with hepatocellular carcinoma, melanoma, renal cell or head and neck cancer.

The assay was immunoSEQ multiplex PCR, and TCRdb's table has in-frame clones only and misses some. The sample carries under 70,000 clones, around 90% recorded once. The germline V and J ends were trimmed by 0 bases and 2 bases, with 8 bases remaining between them. CDR1 SGHVS and CDR2 FNYEAQ come from the germline V gene. The CDR3 spans 15 residues. The chain uses TRBV7-6 and TRBJ1-3, with D possibly being TRBD1 (6 bases). The TCR was taken from an adult with an advanced solid tumor such as melanoma, head and neck, liver or kidney cancer. The sample was CD4+ or CD8+ T cells sorted from blood, taken in a trial of the OX40 agonist ivuxolimab. CDR3 protein: CASSLAGGTGNTIYF. The CDR3 nucleotides read TGTGCCAGCAGCTTAGCAGGGGGAACTGGAAACACCATATATTTT.